Presented here are 25 T cell receptor beta chains from one specimen sequenced in a study of cytomegalovirus exposure and HLA in healthy donors. Amplification used 60 Vbeta primers and 13 Jbeta primers. The method was immunoSEQ multiplex PCR; TCRdb's version includes in-frame clones alone and lacks a portion of them. Among 120,000 or so clones listed, roughly 80% were seen once. The sample was PBMCs. Every receptor here comes from a young man in good health and CMV-seronegative.

The chain recombines TRBV4-1 with TRBJ1-2; 10 bases are a match to TRBD1. The germline CDR1 and CDR2 sequences are MGHRA and YSYEKL. This CDR3 is 15 amino acids long. V lost 4 bases, J lost 4 bases, and 6 bases stayed unmatched. The CDR3 region is CASSLMTGGVYGYTF. The CDR3 DNA reads as TGCGCCAGCAGCCTAATGACAGGGGGCGTCTATGGCTACACCTTC.

The chain is built from TRBV5-6 and TRBJ1-3; 8 positions match TRBD1. The germline V gene encodes CDR1 SGHDT and CDR2 YYEEEE. The CDR3 consists of 17 residues. Trimming took 4 bases from V and 1 from J; bases not matched to a gene: 10. CDR3 nucleotide sequence: TGTGCCAGCAGCCGAACTGGACAGGGCGTATCTGGAAACACCATATATTTT. It yields the protein CASSRTGQGVSGNTIYF.

This clone came up a few times. The V and J genes are TRBV9 and TRBJ1-2; D may be TRBD1 (5 bases). The CDR3 has 15 amino acids. V shed 6 bases and J shed 8 bases, with 23 bases lying between them. Germline V gene lookup returns CDR1 SGDLS and CDR2 YYNGEE. The CDR3 sequence: CASTPDAGPMEGYTF. CDR3 DNA: TGTGCCAGCACCCCAGACGCGGGACCGATGGAGGGCTACACCTTC.

The V and J genes are TRBV6-6 and TRBJ1-4, with D possibly TRBD1 on 6 matching bases. V lost 5 bases, J lost 12 bases, and 16 bases lay in between. This CDR3 has 13 amino acids. Germline-derived CDR1 and CDR2 are MNHNY and SVGAGI (reference sequence). The CDR3 sequence: CASSLQGPTELFF. The CDR3 nucleotides read TGTGCCAGCAGTCTACAGGGCCCCACGGAACTGTTTTTT.

The chain has TRBV18 and TRBJ2-5; 13 positions match TRBD2. Per germline, CDR1 KGHSH and CDR2 LQKENI. The CDR3 consists of 16 residues. The trim removed 3 bases at V and 5 bases at J, leaving 6 bases unmatched. The DNA of the CDR3 is TGTGCCAGCTCACCCCTTGGACTAGCGGGAGAGGAGACCCAGTACTTC. Translated: CASSPLGLAGEETQYF.

The chain joins TRBV5-8 to TRBJ1-2; 9 bases map to TRBD1. Trimming at V came to 2 bases and at J to 2 bases, leaving 1 base not matched to a gene. Germline CDR1 and CDR2: SGHTS and YDEGEE. CDR3 size: 14 residues. The CDR3 sequence is CASSFGTGNYGYTF. CDR3 nucleotide sequence: TGTGCCAGCAGCTTTGGGACAGGGAACTATGGCTACACCTTC. The whole variable domain, remainder taken from reference TRBV5-8 and TRBJ1-2, is EAGVTQSPTHLIKTRGQQATLRCSPISGHTSVYWYQQALGLGLQFLLWYDEGEERNRGNFPPRFSGRQFPNYSSELNVNALELEDSALYLCASSFGTGNYGYTFGSGTRLTVV.

This clone was counted a single time. This CDR3 is CASSGRSSAITDTQYF. The DNA for the CDR3 is TGTGCCAGCAGCGGTCGTAGTAGCGCTATCACAGATACGCAGTATTTT. The chain has TRBV5-6 and TRBJ2-3, with D possibly matching TRBD2 (5 bases). Germline V lookup: CDR1 SGHDT, CDR2 YYEEEE. The CDR3 spans 16 residues. V was pared by 4 bases and J by 2 bases, with 17 bases between.

The chain recombines TRBV10-3 with TRBJ2-3; TRBD1 aligns across 9 bases. Germline CDR1 is ENHRY and CDR2 is SYGVKD. V gave up 5 bases and J gave up 6 bases; unmatched junction bases: 15. This CDR3 contains 17 residues. The DNA of the CDR3 is TGTGCCATCAGTAACGCTCCGGGACAGGGAGGGTCGGATACGCAGTATTTT. It is translated as CAISNAPGQGGSDTQYF.

As concerns this clone: The junction departs from germline at one end; a sequencing error may be responsible. The chain joins TRBV7-2 to TRBJ1-2; 7 bases match TRBD1. This CDR3 region has 14 residues. Germline CDR1 is SGHTA and CDR2 is FQGNSA. Here the CDR3 DNA reads TGTGCCAGCAACTTAGGGGGCGCGGTCGGTGGCTACACCTTC. Translated, it gives CASNLGGAVGGYTF. The full variable domain, with the rest looked up from reference TRBV7-2 and TRBJ1-2, is GAGVSQSPSNKVTEKGKDVELRCDPISGHTALYWYRQSLGQGLEFLIYFQGNSAPDKSGLPSDRFSAERTGGSVSTLTIQRTQQEDSAVYLCASNLGGAVGGYTFGSGTRLTVV.

The chain has TRBV28 and TRBJ2-3, with 7 bases identical to TRBD2. This CDR3 is 14 amino acids long. Germline values: CDR1 MDHEN, CDR2 SYDVKM. After removal of 11 bases from V and 7 bases from J, the junction contained 15 bases not matched to a gene. The CDR3 DNA reads TGTGCCTCGCATGGGACTATGACTTTTCATACGCAGTATTTT. Encoded protein: CASHGTMTFHTQYF.

V gene TRBV6-1 combines with J gene TRBJ1-5, with 7 bases that match TRBD1. Germline values: CDR1 MNHNS, CDR2 SASEGT. This CDR3 has 14 residues. After removal of 6 bases from V and 6 bases from J, the junction contained 8 bases not matched to a gene. The CDR3 spells CASRETAGGQPQHF. Here the CDR3 DNA reads TGTGCCAGCAGGGAAACGGCAGGGGGTCAGCCCCAGCATTTT.

The chain couples TRBV5-1 to TRBJ1-1; 8 bases are shared with TRBD1. The CDR3 runs 14 residues. Germline V gives CDR1 SGHRS, CDR2 YFSETQ. J lost 5 bases, V lost 4 bases, and 7 bases had no gene match. In nucleotides, the CDR3 is TGCGCCAGCAGCAGTGCAGGGGGCGGGACTGAAGCTTTCTTT. Its translation is CASSSAGGGTEAFF.

This sequence joins TRBV19 and TRBJ1-3; possible D gene TRBD1, 6 bases. The length of the CDR3 is 15 residues. Looked up from germline, CDR1 is LNHDA and CDR2 is SQIVND (reference sequence). The V end lost 7 bases, the J end lost 0 bases, and 13 bases lay between the germline ends. The DNA for the CDR3 is TGTGCCAGTATCCGACAGGCGAGCTCTGGAAACACCATATATTTT. As protein: CASIRQASSGNTIYF.

The V call is TRBV6-5, the J call TRBJ2-3, with 7 bases identical to TRBD1. The junction had 13 bases not matched to a gene; V was cut back by 0 bases and J by 10 bases. The germline CDR1 and CDR2 sequences are MNHEY and SVGAGI. The CDR3 has 16 amino acids. The CDR3 spells CASSYSKTGWKTAQYF. The DNA of the CDR3 is TGTGCCAGCAGTTACTCAAAGACAGGGTGGAAGACGGCGCAGTATTTT.

The gene calls are TRBV5-4 and TRBJ1-2; 8 nucleotides agree with TRBD1. Germline values: CDR1 SGHNT, CDR2 YYREEE (reference sequence). V was clipped by 4 bases and J by 3 bases; unmatched bases: 5. CDR3 length: 14 amino acids. Here the CDR3 reads CASSPPGQDYGYTF. The CDR3 DNA sequence: TGTGCCAGCAGCCCCCCGGGACAGGACTATGGCTACACCTTC.

The CDR3 region is CASSPSGGQSSYEQYF. DNA for the CDR3: TGTGCCAGCAGTCCTAGCGGGGGCCAGAGCTCCTACGAGCAGTACTTC. V gene TRBV5-4 combines with J gene TRBJ2-7, with TRBD2 matching 10 bases. Per germline, CDR1 SGHNT and CDR2 YYREEE (reference sequence). CDR3 length: 16 residues. V lost 5 bases, J lost 0 bases, and 8 bases stayed unmatched.

This clone was observed once. The rearrangement joins TRBV30 to TRBJ1-2; weak D call: TRBD1 (5 bases). Looked up from germline, CDR1 is GTSNPN and CDR2 is SVGIG (reference sequence). Trimming left V 0 bases short and J 0 bases short, with 14 bases between. The CDR3 spans 16 residues. CDR3 nucleotides: TGTGCCTGGAGTGTACCCCCAGGGCAGGCTAACTATGGCTACACCTTC. It is translated as CAWSVPPGQANYGYTF. The full variable domain, rest sourced from reference TRBV30 and TRBJ1-2, is SQTIHQWPATLVQPVGSPLSLECTVEGTSNPNLYWYRQAAGRGLQLLFYSVGIGQISSEVPQNLSASRPQDRQFILSSKKLLLSDSGFYLCAWSVPPGQANYGYTFGSGTRLTVV.

This clone showed up just a few times. The chain couples TRBV6-5 to TRBJ2-1; 7 bases are a match to TRBD2. The CDR3 contains 14 residues. V lost 5 bases and J lost 5; bases outside the gene matches: 6. CDR1 is MNHEY and CDR2 is SVGAGI in the germline V gene. As DNA, the CDR3 is TGTGCCAGCAGTCTGACTAGCCTTAACAATGAGCAGTTCTTC. Protein: CASSLTSLNNEQFF.

This clone has only one observation. The rearrangement uses TRBV27 and TRBJ1-5; D remains unclear. The V gene lost 3 bases and the J gene lost 7 bases, with 13 bases spanning the gap. Germline V lookup: CDR1 MNHEY, CDR2 SMNVEV (reference sequence). There are 14 residues in the CDR3. In nucleotides, the CDR3 is TGTGCCAGCAGTTTTTTGATCCGGGAACAGCCCCAGCATTTT. Translated, it gives CASSFLIREQPQHF.

The V call is TRBV29-1, the J call TRBJ1-2, with 8 bases identical to TRBD1. The CDR3 spans 13 residues. Trimming at V came to 5 bases and at J to 5 bases, leaving 7 bases not matched to a gene. Germline CDR1 SQVTM, CDR2 ANQGSEA. The CDR3 DNA is TGCAGCGTTCTGACAGGGGATTTGTATGGCTACACCTTC. This sequence encodes CSVLTGDLYGYTF. The full variable domain, rest sourced from reference TRBV29-1 and TRBJ1-2, is SAVISQKPSRDICQRGTSLTIQCQVDSQVTMMFWYRQQPGQSLTLIATANQGSEATYESGFVIDKFPISRPNLTFSTLTVSNMSPEDSSIYLCSVLTGDLYGYTFGSGTRLTVV.

V gene TRBV4-3 combines with J gene TRBJ1-1; D is perhaps TRBD1 (5 bases). Germline V gene data show CDR1 as LGHNA and CDR2 as YSLEER. Trimming stripped 0 bases from V and 7 bases from J, with 15 bases between. The CDR3 is made up of 15 amino acids. CDR3 coding DNA: TGCGCCAGCAGCCAAGAAGGTGTGCGGGGGAGTGAAGCTTTCTTT. It is translated as CASSQEGVRGSEAFF.

This clone was detected a few times. The chain links TRBV4-3 to TRBJ2-1; 12 bases are shared with TRBD2. The CDR3 spans 18 residues. CDR1 and CDR2 (germline): LGHNA, YSLEER. V shed 4 bases and J 0 bases; nucleotides not matched to a gene: 7. CDR3 nucleotide sequence: TGCGCCAGCAGCCTGAGGACTAGCGGGATTACCTCCTACAATGAGCAGTTCTTC. Encoded protein: CASSLRTSGITSYNEQFF.

The rearrangement uses TRBV28 and TRBJ2-7; tentatively, D is TRBD2 (5 bases). The CDR3 length is 14 residues. Germline loops: CDR1 MDHEN, CDR2 SYDVKM. The ends were cut back, 7 bases at V and 4 bases at J, with 17 bases in the middle. CDR3 DNA: TGTGCCAGCACCCCCTCGGCGAGGGATTACGAGCAGTACTTC. It yields the protein CASTPSARDYEQYF. Together with reference TRBV28 and TRBJ2-7, the CDR3 gives the full variable domain: DVKVTQSSRYLVKRTGEKVFLECVQDMDHENMFWYRQDPGLGLRLIYFSYDVKMKEKGDIPEGYSVSREKKERFSLILESASTNQTSMYLCASTPSARDYEQYFGPGTRLTVT.

The V and J genes are TRBV10-2 and TRBJ2-5; the D gene is possibly TRBD1 (5 bases). The CDR3 loop spans 16 amino acids. Germline-derived CDR1 and CDR2 are WSHSY and SAAADI. V was trimmed by 0 bases and J by 1 base, leaving 12 bases between them. DNA for the CDR3: TGCGCCAGCAGTGAGTCGGGTTTGACAGTCCAAGAGACCCAGTACTTC. This translates into CASSESGLTVQETQYF.

V usage is TRBV4-2 and J usage is TRBJ2-5; 7 bases agree with TRBD2. V lost 0 bases and J lost 5; bases outside the gene matches: 9. The V gene's germline CDR1 is LGHNA and CDR2 YNFKEQ. The CDR3 is 16 amino acids. The CDR3 DNA is TGTGCCAGCAGCCAAGATTTGGCTAGCGGAGGGGAGACCCAGTACTTC. Its protein product is CASSQDLASGGETQYF.